Each of the 2 T cell receptor beta chains below was sequenced from the same sample in a study of Ad26.COV2.S vaccination and SARS-CoV-2 variants. This table comes from immunoSEQ multiplex PCR, and its TCRdb copy is limited to in-frame clones, with some not included. The sample shows some 390,000 clones, around 89% of them seen only once. The treatment here: 19 received Ad26.COV2.S at low or high dose, single or two shots; about 5 received placebo; per-sample allocation not given. Specimens were obtained on day 63 following the first vaccine or placebo injection. The sample was peripheral blood, taken in a trial of Ad26.COV2.S vaccine versus placebo. These receptors came from a person between 18 and 65 years old who received the Ad26.COV2.S COVID-19 vaccine or a placebo.

This chain connects TRBV6-5 to TRBJ2-7; 8 bases are shared with TRBD2. The V gene end was trimmed by 6 bases and the J gene end by 3 bases; junction bases not matched to a gene: 7. This CDR3 has 14 amino acids. Germline V CDR1 and CDR2: MNHEY, SVGAGI. The chain's CDR3 is CASRLSGTSYEQYF. The CDR3 nucleotides are TGTGCCAGCAGATTATCCGGGACTAGCTACGAGCAGTACTTC.

The rearrangement uses TRBV7-3 and TRBJ2-7, with 7 bases that match TRBD2. This CDR3 region has 15 residues. Per the germline V gene, CDR1 is SGHTA and CDR2 is FQGTGA. The V segment lost 2 bases and the J segment 7 bases; nucleotides outside the gene matches: 11. The CDR3 DNA is TGTGCCAGCAGCTTAGGGGTAGCGGGTATCCGGGAGCAGTACTTC. Its protein product is CASSLGVAGIREQYF.